This T cell receptor (beta chain) was obtained from a study of shared clonotypes between healthy human individuals. Note on this clone: Its antigen remains unknown.

With 4 bases clipped from V and 5 bases from J, the junction kept 9 bases outside the gene matches. The germline CDR1 and CDR2 sequences are MNHEY and SVGAGI. The CDR3 is 16 residues long. Across several immunoSEQ plates, the genomic DNA of each subset was split evenly. TCRdb's copy holds only in-frame clones and misses some; the assay was immunoSEQ multiplex PCR. The top ten hold 0.5% to 0.65% of the sample, which has roughly 1,000,000 clones, roughly 74% seen once. Regarding the study as a whole: The sampled material consisted only of blood, and tissue repertoires are likely to differ. Even with large depth, rarefaction showed that sorted-subset sequencing was incomplete.

This receptor was taken from a man aged 18 to 29 in good health. Some clones in this sample may be carry-over from other donors' samples. The chain employs TRBV6-5 and TRBJ1-4; 8 bases map to TRBD1. Material: memory CD4+ T cells from PBMCs. Subset specified: CD45RA-negative fraction. The CDR3: CASSFSRTGPNEKLFF. CDR3 nucleotide sequence: TGTGCCAGCAGTTTTTCTCGGACAGGGCCGAATGAAAAACTGTTTTTT.